This is a list of T cell receptor beta chains from one sample in a study of shared clonotypes between healthy human individuals. TCRdb's copy holds only in-frame clones and misses some; the assay was immunoSEQ multiplex PCR. The repertoire consists of over 2 million clones, with roughly 92% occurring once and the leading ten covering approximately 0.4%. Specimen: naive CD4+ T cells from PBMCs. These receptors were taken from a young man in good health. Some clones in this sample may be carry-over from other donors' samples. Both conserved end residues are part of each CDR3. D genes are given only for firm matches. Clone size is not always given. Where it is, it says once, few, many or a class for expanded clones.

size,D,V,J,CDR3,DNA
once,.,TRBV6-1,TRBJ2-5,CASSARSSAGVRETQYF,TGTGCCAGCAGTGCCCGGTCATCGGCCGGGGTTCGGGAGACCCAGTACTTC
.,.,TRBV28,TRBJ1-1,CASRLRVTEAFF,TGTGCCAGCAGGTTGAGGGTAACTGAAGCTTTCTTT
.,.,TRBV27,TRBJ2-4,CASSFGRLGAKNIQYF,TGTGCCAGCAGTTTTGGGCGGCTGGGCGCCAAAAACATTCAGTACTTC
.,.,TRBV21-1,TRBJ1-3,CATGGRGQVNSGNTIYF,TGTGCCACGGGGGGCAGGGGGCAAGTTAACTCTGGAAACACCATATATTTT
.,TRBD1,TRBV7-9,TRBJ1-5,CASSLTGGINQPQHF,TGTGCCAGCAGCTTGACAGGGGGAATCAATCAGCCCCAGCATTTT
.,.,TRBV29-1,TRBJ2-1,CSVEYKEQFF,TGCAGCGTTGAGTATAAGGAGCAGTTCTTC
.,.,TRBV27,TRBJ1-2,CASRPGPNYGYTF,TGTGCCAGCAGACCGGGGCCTAACTATGGCTACACCTTC
.,TRBD2,TRBV28,TRBJ2-6,CASSTPSGRGRGANVLTF,TGTGCCAGCAGTACCCCTAGCGGGAGGGGAAGAGGGGCCAACGTCCTGACTTTC
once,.,TRBV29-1,TRBJ2-7,CSAGEGVSSYEQYF,TGCAGCGCTGGCGAGGGAGTAAGCTCCTACGAGCAGTACTTC
.,.,TRBV30,TRBJ2-3,CAWSPGRTVPRVDTQYF,TGTGCCTGGAGTCCAGGAAGGACAGTCCCGAGAGTAGATACGCAGTATTTT
.,.,TRBV4-2,TRBJ1-3,CASSLGGGNTIYF,TGTGCCAGCAGCCTGGGGGGTGGAAACACCATATATTTT
.,TRBD2,TRBV4-3,TRBJ2-1,CASSRRLAGVEQFF,TGCGCCAGCAGCCGCCGGCTAGCGGGAGTTGAGCAGTTCTTC
.,TRBD2,TRBV18,TRBJ2-5,CASSFGLAGAGETQYF,TGTGCCAGCTCCTTCGGCCTAGCGGGAGCGGGAGAGACCCAGTACTTC
.,.,TRBV7-9,TRBJ1-1,CASSLVVEAFF,TGTGCCAGCAGCTTAGTCGTTGAAGCTTTCTTT
.,.,TRBV4-3,TRBJ1-1,CASSQAEGPGTEAFF,TGCGCCAGCAGCCAAGCCGAGGGCCCGGGGACTGAAGCTTTCTTT
.,.,TRBV30,TRBJ1-5,CAWSRDLGNQPQHF,TGTGCCTGGAGCCGGGATCTAGGCAATCAGCCCCAGCATTTT
once,TRBD1,TRBV6-1,TRBJ1-2,CASSEDFRDSRIYGYTF,TGTGCCAGCAGTGAAGACTTCAGGGACAGCAGAATCTATGGCTACACCTTC
.,.,TRBV28,TRBJ2-1,CASSPVGARGYNEQFF,TGTGCCAGCAGCCCAGTGGGGGCAAGGGGCTACAATGAGCAGTTCTTC
once,.,TRBV18,TRBJ1-3,CASFHRSNPAGSSGNTIYF,TGTGCCAGCTTTCACCGTTCTAATCCCGCCGGCAGCTCTGGAAACACCATATATTTT
once,TRBD2,TRBV7-3,TRBJ2-2,CASSLLASGDTGELFF,TGTGCCAGCAGCTTGTTGGCTAGCGGAGACACCGGGGAGCTGTTTTTT
.,.,TRBV10-3,TRBJ2-6,CAISEQRSGANVLTF,TGTGCCATCAGTGAGCAAAGATCTGGGGCCAACGTCCTGACTTTC
once,.,TRBV28,TRBJ2-3,CASSLPSAGVGTQYF,TGTGCCAGCAGTTTACCCTCCGCGGGTGTAGGTACGCAGTATTTT